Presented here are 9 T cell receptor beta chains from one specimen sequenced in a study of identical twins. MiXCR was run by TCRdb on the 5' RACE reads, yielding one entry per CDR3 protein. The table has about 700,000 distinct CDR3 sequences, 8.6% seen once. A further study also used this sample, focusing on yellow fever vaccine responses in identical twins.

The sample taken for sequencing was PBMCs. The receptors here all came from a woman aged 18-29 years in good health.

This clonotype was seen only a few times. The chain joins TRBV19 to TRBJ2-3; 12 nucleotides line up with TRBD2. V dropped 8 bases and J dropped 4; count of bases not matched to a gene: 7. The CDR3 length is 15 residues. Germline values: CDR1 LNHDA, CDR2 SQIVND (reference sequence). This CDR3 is CASQGLAGGSDTQYF. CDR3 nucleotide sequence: TGTGCCAGTCAGGGGCTAGCGGGAGGGTCAGATACGCAGTATTTT.

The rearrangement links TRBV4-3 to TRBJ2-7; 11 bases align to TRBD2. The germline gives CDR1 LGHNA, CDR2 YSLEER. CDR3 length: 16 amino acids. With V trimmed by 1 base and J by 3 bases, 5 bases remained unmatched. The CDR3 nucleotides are TGCGCCAGCAGCCAAGTTGAACTAGCGGGAGTCTACGAGCAGTACTTC. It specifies CASSQVELAGVYEQYF.

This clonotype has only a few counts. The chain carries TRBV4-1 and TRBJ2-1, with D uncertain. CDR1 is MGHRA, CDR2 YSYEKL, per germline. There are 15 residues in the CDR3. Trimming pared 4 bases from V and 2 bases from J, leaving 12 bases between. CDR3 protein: CASSPLVGPYNEQFF. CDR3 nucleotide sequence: TGCGCCAGCAGCCCACTCGTCGGGCCCTACAATGAGCAGTTCTTC.

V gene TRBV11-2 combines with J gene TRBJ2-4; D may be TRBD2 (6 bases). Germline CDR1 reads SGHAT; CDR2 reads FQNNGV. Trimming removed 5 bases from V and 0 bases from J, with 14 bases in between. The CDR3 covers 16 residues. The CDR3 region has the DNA TGTGCCAGCAGCGACACTAGCCTACTAGCCAAAAACATTCAGTACTTC. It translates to CASSDTSLLAKNIQYF.

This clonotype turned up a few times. CDR3 amino acids: CASSVGQTQETQYF. The CDR3, as DNA: TGTGCCAGCAGTGTGGGACAGACCCAAGAGACCCAGTACTTC. The V and J genes are TRBV6-1 and TRBJ2-5; 7 positions agree with TRBD1. Germline assignment: CDR1 MNHNS and CDR2 SASEGT. V dropped 4 bases and J dropped 1; count of bases not matched to a gene: 3. The CDR3 is 14 residues long.

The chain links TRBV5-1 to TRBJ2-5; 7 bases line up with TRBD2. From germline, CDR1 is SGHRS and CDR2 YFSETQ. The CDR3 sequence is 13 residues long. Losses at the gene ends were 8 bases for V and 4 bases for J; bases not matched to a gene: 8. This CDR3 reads CASKPSGLETQYF. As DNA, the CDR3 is TGCGCCAGTAAACCTAGCGGCTTAGAGACCCAGTACTTC.

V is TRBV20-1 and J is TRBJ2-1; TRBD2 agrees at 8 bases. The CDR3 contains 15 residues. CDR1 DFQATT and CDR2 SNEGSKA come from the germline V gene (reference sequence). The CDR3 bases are TGCAGCATCGCTCCAGCGGGAGTGTTGGGGAATGAGCAGTTCTTC. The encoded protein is CSIAPAGVLGNEQFF.

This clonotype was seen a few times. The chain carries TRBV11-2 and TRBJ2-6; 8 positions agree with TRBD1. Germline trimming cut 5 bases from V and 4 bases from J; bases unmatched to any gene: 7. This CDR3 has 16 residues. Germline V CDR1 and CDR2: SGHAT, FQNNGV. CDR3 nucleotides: TGTGCCAGCAGCAGACGCAGGGGGCCCGGGGCCAACGTCCTGACTTTC. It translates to CASSRRRGPGANVLTF.

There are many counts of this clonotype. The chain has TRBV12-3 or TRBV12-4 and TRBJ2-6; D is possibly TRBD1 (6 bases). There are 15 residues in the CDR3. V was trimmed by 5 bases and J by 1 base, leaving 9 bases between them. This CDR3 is CASSPTGSGANVLTF. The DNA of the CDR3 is TGTGCCAGCAGTCCCACAGGGTCTGGGGCCAACGTCCTGACTTTC.